A single sample gave rise to the 4 T cell receptor beta chains below, sequenced in a study of CD8 T cells in ankylosing spondylitis. TCRdb re-called the 5' RACE reads through MiXCR, storing one row per CDR3 protein. This sample yields 200,000 to 300,000 distinct CDR3 sequences, of which under 12% are seen a single time; 2.6% belongs to the top ten. The sequencing sample was made of blood, either unsorted or a sorted T cell fraction (not recorded which). Every receptor here comes from a male donor with ankylosing spondylitis or in good health (not recorded which).

This clonotype was detected many times. This chain connects TRBV5-1 to TRBJ2-7; D remains unclear. The CDR3 consists of 13 residues. Deletions cut 4 bases from V and 2 bases from J, with 10 bases between. The germline gives CDR1 SGHRS, CDR2 YFSETQ. Written as DNA, the CDR3 is TGCGCCAGCAGCCCGGACGCTACCTACGAGCAGTACTTC. Translating gives CASSPDATYEQYF. Full variable domain (remainder filled in from reference TRBV5-1 and TRBJ2-7): KAGVTQTPRYLIKTRGQQVTLSCSPISGHRSVSWYQQTPGQGLQFLFEYFSETQRNKGNFPGRFSGRQFSNSRSEMNVSTLELGDSALYLCASSPDATYEQYFGPGTRLTVT.

This CDR3 is CASSSGQGPQYF. Here the CDR3 DNA reads TGTGCCAGCAGCTCGGGACAGGGGCCGCAGTACTTC. V gene TRBV7-7 combines with J gene TRBJ2-7; 10 nucleotides agree with TRBD1. J gave up 9 bases and V 4 bases, and 3 bases lay outside the gene matches. The CDR3 is 12 amino acids. Germline assignment: CDR1 SSHAT and CDR2 FNYEAQ (reference sequence). Full variable domain (outside the CDR3, taken from reference TRBV7-7 and TRBJ2-7): GAGVSQSPRYKVTKRGQDVTLRCDPISSHATLYWYQQALGQGPEFLTYFNYEAQPDKSGLPSDRFSAERPEGSISTLTIQRTEQRDSAMYRCASSSGQGPQYFGPGTRLTVT.

This clonotype showed up just a few times. V and J are TRBV5-1 and TRBJ2-3; TRBD2 matches 8 bases. V shed 0 bases, J shed 6 bases, and the junction held 6 bases outside the gene matches. The CDR3 length is 15 residues. The germline CDR1 and CDR2 sequences are SGHRS and YFSETQ. DNA of the CDR3: TGCGCCAGCAGCTTGGCCCGGCTAGCGGGTGATACGCAGTATTTT. It translates to CASSLARLAGDTQYF.

This clonotype was found many times. The chain is built from TRBV20-1 and TRBJ1-1, with D tentatively TRBD1 (5 bases). This CDR3 has 16 amino acids. V lost 4 bases, J lost 0 bases, and 18 bases lay in between. Germline V gene lookup returns CDR1 DFQATT and CDR2 SNEGSKA (reference sequence). The CDR3 nucleotides are TGCAGTGCTACCCTCTCAGACAGTCTCATGAACACTGAAGCTTTCTTT. Its translation is CSATLSDSLMNTEAFF.